The rows below give T cell receptor beta chains drawn from one sample of a study of neurological immune-mediated disorders. MiXCR was run by TCRdb on the 5' RACE reads, yielding one entry per CDR3 protein. Of about 59,000 distinct CDR3 sequences in the sample, around 24% were seen once. Sequenced sample: PBMCs. The source is a man in his sixties with HTLV-1-associated myelopathy (HAM/TSP). The CDR3 runs from the conserved cysteine through the conserved F or W. The order of the fields is J gene, clone size, D gene, V gene, CDR3 DNA, CDR3 protein. D genes are given only for firm matches. Size values are once, few and many counts, or a class for expanded clones, and some rows have none.

j_call: TRBJ2-3
clone_size: -
d_call: -
v_call: TRBV12-3/TRBV12-4
cdr3_nt: TGTGCCAGCAGGCCCACGCAGGGGCAAGGGTTAACAGATACGCAGTATTTT
cdr3_aa: CASRPTQGQGLTDTQYF

j_call: TRBJ2-3
clone_size: -
d_call: -
v_call: TRBV20-1
cdr3_nt: TGCAGCAACGGCATGGGAGATACGCAGTATTTT
cdr3_aa: CSNGMGDTQYF

j_call: TRBJ1-5
clone_size: many
d_call: -
v_call: TRBV28
cdr3_nt: TGTGCCAGCAGTTTAGCGGGGGTCCCCAATCAGCCCCAGCATTTT
cdr3_aa: CASSLAGVPNQPQHF

j_call: TRBJ2-4
clone_size: many
d_call: -
v_call: TRBV29-1
cdr3_nt: TGCAGCGTTGTAGGGTCCTGGGTGAACATTCAGTACTTC
cdr3_aa: CSVVGSWVNIQYF

j_call: TRBJ2-7
clone_size: many
d_call: TRBD2
v_call: TRBV12-3/TRBV12-4
cdr3_nt: TGTGCCAGCAGTTTAGTTGGGTTGATTAGCGGGAGTTACGAGCAGTACTTC
cdr3_aa: CASSLVGLISGSYEQYF

j_call: TRBJ2-1
clone_size: many
d_call: TRBD1
v_call: TRBV7-9
cdr3_nt: TGTGCCAGCAGCCCACAGGGGGCGGAGGGGCAGTTCTTC
cdr3_aa: CASSPQGAEGQFF

j_call: TRBJ2-5
clone_size: many
d_call: -
v_call: TRBV20-1
cdr3_nt: TGCAGTGCGCGTGTCCAGTACCAAGAGACCCAGTACTTC
cdr3_aa: CSARVQYQETQYF

j_call: TRBJ2-5
clone_size: many
d_call: -
v_call: TRBV6-1
cdr3_nt: TGTGCCAGCAGTGAAGCGCTGGTAGAGACCCAGTACTTC
cdr3_aa: CASSEALVETQYF

j_call: TRBJ2-1
clone_size: many
d_call: -
v_call: TRBV11-2
cdr3_nt: TGTGCCAGCAGCTTAGGCTACCTCTGCTACAATGAGCAGTTCTTC
cdr3_aa: CASSLGYLCYNEQFF

j_call: TRBJ2-1
clone_size: -
d_call: TRBD2
v_call: TRBV5-5
cdr3_nt: TGTGCCAGCAGCTTTAGACTAGCTTCCTACAATGAGCAGTTCTTC
cdr3_aa: CASSFRLASYNEQFF

j_call: TRBJ1-5
clone_size: -
d_call: -
v_call: TRBV30
cdr3_nt: TGTGCCTGGAGTGGCCGGACCGGAGAGCCCCAGCATTTT
cdr3_aa: CAWSGRTGEPQHF

j_call: TRBJ2-7
clone_size: few
d_call: -
v_call: TRBV6-1
cdr3_nt: TGTGCAAACAGTCCAGGGGGGGAGGGAATCTACGAGCAGTACTTC
cdr3_aa: CANSPGGEGIYEQYF

j_call: TRBJ2-5
clone_size: many
d_call: TRBD2
v_call: TRBV12-3/TRBV12-4
cdr3_nt: TGTGCCAGCAGTTTAGCTGCGACTAGCGGTCAAGAGACCCAGTACTTC
cdr3_aa: CASSLAATSGQETQYF

j_call: TRBJ2-1
clone_size: -
d_call: -
v_call: TRBV9
cdr3_nt: TGTGCCAGCAGCGTAGTCCAGAGTAGTAATGAGCAGTTCTTC
cdr3_aa: CASSVVQSSNEQFF

j_call: TRBJ1-1
clone_size: -
d_call: TRBD1
v_call: TRBV29-1
cdr3_nt: TGCAGCGTTGAATATACGGGACAGAAGACTGAAGCTTTCTTT
cdr3_aa: CSVEYTGQKTEAFF

j_call: TRBJ1-1
clone_size: few
d_call: -
v_call: TRBV28
cdr3_nt: TGTGCCAGCAAAGGGCGGGGGCCTGAAGCTTTCTTT
cdr3_aa: CASKGRGPEAFF

j_call: TRBJ1-5
clone_size: many
d_call: TRBD1
v_call: TRBV20-1
cdr3_nt: TGCAGTGCTACCGGGACAGGGGGCGGTTCAGGCAATCAGCCCCAGCATTTT
cdr3_aa: CSATGTGGGSGNQPQHF

j_call: TRBJ2-1
clone_size: -
d_call: -
v_call: TRBV5-1
cdr3_nt: TGCGCCAGCAGCCTGCCCCCCACAAACTCCTACAATGAGCAGTTCTTC
cdr3_aa: CASSLPPTNSYNEQFF

j_call: TRBJ2-1
clone_size: -
d_call: -
v_call: TRBV7-9
cdr3_nt: TGTGCCAGCAGCAGGGCTTGGACCTACTACAATGAGCAGTTCTTC
cdr3_aa: CASSRAWTYYNEQFF

j_call: TRBJ2-7
clone_size: many
d_call: -
v_call: TRBV7-6
cdr3_nt: TGTGCCAACCTATTACAGGCAGGGGAGTCCTACGAGCAGTACTTC
cdr3_aa: CANLLQAGESYEQYF